This T cell receptor (beta chain) was captured by sequencing in a study of pediatric ulcerative colitis. Regarding the study as a whole: Clonal expansions reduced rectal repertoire diversity in acute severe colitis. Ulcerative colitis patients shared more blood-rectal clones than controls. Blood samples from a couple of patients yielded substantially fewer templates and were excluded from blood-rectal overlap analysis.

At colonoscopy, a blood sample was also collected. This clone was observed a few times. Its antigen is not identified. V shed 0 bases and J shed 10 bases, with 7 bases lying between them. Germline V gene sequence: CDR1 SGHNT, CDR2 YENEEA. This CDR3 has 13 residues. The assay was immunoSEQ multiplex PCR, and TCRdb's table has in-frame clones only and misses some. The data show more than 50,000 clones, with 87% seen just once and approximately 1.5% held by the top ten. Sequenced material: blood. This TCR derives from a boy aged 10-17 years who was a control in a study of pediatric ulcerative colitis. The V gene is TRBV11-3, the J gene TRBJ1-6; possible D gene TRBD1, 5 bases. The CDR3 protein is CASSLEGGSPLHF. The CDR3 DNA sequence: TGTGCCAGCAGCTTAGAGGGGGGGTCACCCCTCCACTTT.